Here is one T cell receptor (beta chain) with its context. Authors' analysis steps: Scientists estimated how many nucleated cells there were by amplifying reference gene primers. The repertoire was sequenced with immunoSEQ multiplex PCR; TCRdb's copy has only in-frame clones and lacks some. That table gives V, J and clone size, and the DNA gave D and trimming. Of under 300,000 clones detected, roughly 89% appear once; the ten largest clones hold 1.9%. The record originates from a study of blood T cell repertoires in COVID-19. With V trimmed by 6 bases and J by 4 bases, 3 bases remained unmatched. Germline CDR1 and CDR2: MNHEY and SVGAGI. The CDR3 totals 13 residues. This study enrolled people aged 18 to 89 from about two dozen US geographic areas.

This clonotype originated in a woman aged 55-69 years who had recovered from COVID-19. V gene TRBV6-5 combines with J gene TRBJ2-7, with 10 bases that match TRBD1. The sequencing sample was made of PBMCs or T cells enriched from blood (not recorded which). The CDR3 nucleotides read TGTGCCAGCAGCCGGGACAGGGGATACGAGCAGTACTTC. Translating it yields CASSRDRGYEQYF.